The 31 T cell receptor beta chains reported below all come from one sample, sequenced in a study of blood T cell repertoires in COVID-19 (dated by TCRdb to 2018 to 2020). The library was built by means of the immunoSEQ multiplex PCR assay. TCRdb provides this immuneACCESS table in a form limited to in-frame rearrangements. Some clones are lacking; in checked studies, under half of them reflect an unresolved V gene, and why the rest are absent is not known. For this sample there are about 200,000 clones; 86% appear just once. The leading ten clones occupy 0.78% of the sample. Sequencing input: peripheral blood. These receptors all stem from a woman between 70 and 85 years old with acute or convalescent COVID-19.

This chain connects TRBV18 to TRBJ1-2, with 9 bases fitting TRBD1. There are 14 residues in the CDR3. Trimming cost V 5 bases and J 4 bases; bases outside gene matches: 5. CDR1 and CDR2 (germline): KGHSH, LQKENI. The CDR3 DNA reads TGTGCCAGCTCAAAAACAGGGGGCGGCTATGGCTACACCTTC. Translating it yields CASSKTGGGYGYTF.

The rearrangement links TRBV18 to TRBJ1-3, with TRBD1 matching 7 bases. This CDR3 is built from 17 residues. Looked up from germline, CDR1 is KGHSH and CDR2 is LQKENI. J was trimmed by 0 bases and V by 5 bases; bases with no gene match: 10. CDR3 amino acids: CASSSGGTELSGNTIYF. The CDR3 DNA is TGTGCCAGCTCATCCGGTGGGACAGAACTCTCTGGAAACACCATATATTTT.

This clone was counted only a few times. The rearrangement joins TRBV6-5 to TRBJ2-7, with 7 bases aligning to TRBD1. The CDR3 length is 15 residues. Trimming cost V 6 bases and J 1 base; bases outside gene matches: 9. Germline values: CDR1 MNHEY, CDR2 SVGAGI. The CDR3 sequence is CASRTGTVISYEQYF. The CDR3 nucleotides are TGTGCCAGCAGGACGGGGACAGTTATTTCCTACGAGCAGTACTTC.

About this clone: At one of its ends the junction is not consistent with the germline gene, which may arise from a read error. The chain carries TRBV11-3 and TRBJ2-1; D is unresolved. The CDR3 sequence is 13 residues long. Germline V gene data show CDR1 as SGHNT and CDR2 as YENEEA. In nucleotides, the CDR3 is TGTGCCAGCAGCCTAGACGTATACAATGAGCAGTTCTTC. This codes for CASSLDVYNEQFF.

The rearrangement uses TRBV13 and TRBJ2-2, with 9 bases matching TRBD2. The CDR3 runs to 16 residues. The V gene end was trimmed by 3 bases and the J gene end by 0 bases; junction bases not matched to a gene: 2. CDR1 is PRHDT and CDR2 is FYEKMQ in the germline V gene (reference sequence). The CDR3 DNA follows: TGTGCCAGCAGCTTCGGCGGGAGGGCGAACACCGGGGAGCTGTTTTTT. It translates to CASSFGGRANTGELFF.

V usage is TRBV4-1 and J usage is TRBJ2-2, with D possibly being TRBD2 (5 bases). V was shortened by 4 bases and J by 4 bases, with 16 bases between the two germline ends. Per germline, CDR1 MGHRA and CDR2 YSYEKL. The CDR3 is 16 residues long. This chain's CDR3 is CASSPRDRTFTGELFF. CDR3 bases: TGCGCCAGCAGCCCCCGGGATAGAACCTTCACCGGGGAGCTGTTTTTT.

The rearrangement links TRBV2 to TRBJ1-2; D is possibly TRBD1 (6 bases). There are 13 residues in the CDR3. Germline V gene data show CDR1 as SNHLY and CDR2 as FYNNEI. V lost 5 bases and J lost 7, with 14 bases in between. In nucleotides, the CDR3 is TGTGCCAGCAGTCTTCTAGGGGGATCTGGCTACACCTTC. Its translation: CASSLLGGSGYTF.

The V call is TRBV11-3, the J call TRBJ1-3; D gene unclear. Germline V lookup: CDR1 SGHNT, CDR2 YENEEA. V was shortened by 5 bases and J by 0 bases, with 8 bases between the two germline ends. This CDR3 spans 14 amino acids. DNA of the CDR3: TGTGCCAGCAGCCCCGGTCCCTCTGGAAACACCATATATTTT. Encoded protein: CASSPGPSGNTIYF.

The chain joins TRBV5-6 to TRBJ2-1, with D maybe TRBD1 (5 bases). Trimming shortened V by 4 bases and J by 7 bases, and 24 bases separated the two germline ends. CDR3 length: 17 amino acids. In germline, CDR1 is SGHDT, CDR2 YYEEEE. CDR3 amino acids: CASSRAPMTDFRNEQFF. In DNA form, the CDR3 reads TGTGCCAGCAGCAGAGCCCCCATGACAGACTTTAGAAATGAGCAGTTCTTC.

The chain recombines TRBV5-1 with TRBJ2-2; no definite D call. Trimming cost V 2 bases and J 1 base, with 9 bases left between them. This CDR3 comprises 15 residues. Germline CDR1 and CDR2: SGHRS and YFSETQ. CDR3 region: CASSLVRGNTGELFF. CDR3 bases: TGCGCCAGCAGCTTAGTGAGAGGGAACACCGGGGAGCTGTTTTTT.

The V gene is TRBV28, the J gene TRBJ1-4; tentative D call: TRBD1 (5 bases). The V end lost 8 bases, the J end lost 8 bases, and 12 bases lay between the germline ends. The CDR3 covers 12 residues. Germline-derived CDR1 and CDR2 are MDHEN and SYDVKM. CDR3 protein: CASWGVEEKLFF. The CDR3 DNA reads TGTGCCAGCTGGGGGGTAGAAGAAAAACTGTTTTTT.

This chain links TRBV5-1 with TRBJ2-2; possible D gene TRBD2, 5 bases. Trimming took 4 bases from V and 2 from J, leaving 12 bases between them. The CDR3 sequence is 15 residues long. Germline values: CDR1 SGHRS, CDR2 YFSETQ. CDR3 amino acids: CASSLPGINTGELFF. In nucleotides, the CDR3 is TGCGCCAGCAGCCTCCCCGGGATAAACACCGGGGAGCTGTTTTTT.

The gene calls are TRBV24-1 and TRBJ1-2; 9 bases agree with TRBD1. The CDR3 totals 12 residues. Trimming cost V 7 bases and J 7 bases; bases outside gene matches: 3. In germline, CDR1 is KGHDR, CDR2 SFDVKD. CDR3 residues: CATRGTGRGYTF. The CDR3 coding sequence is TGTGCCACCAGGGGGACAGGGCGTGGCTACACCTTC.

V and J are TRBV7-2 and TRBJ1-5; possible D gene TRBD1, 5 bases. Per germline, CDR1 SGHTA and CDR2 FQGNSA. Deletions cut 6 bases from V and 2 bases from J, with 14 bases between. The CDR3 sequence is 15 residues long. CDR3 protein: CASRPQGAGNQPQHF. The CDR3 DNA is TGTGCCAGCAGGCCCCAGGGTGCGGGCAATCAGCCCCAGCATTTT.

As concerns this clone: The limits of the CDR3 on the DNA are not certain, so only TCRdb's listed CDR3 is given. V usage is TRBV6-5 and J usage is TRBJ2-7; TRBD2, the table's D call, was not compared with the DNA. From germline, CDR1 is MNHEY and CDR2 SVGAGI. With termini counted, the CDR3 has 11 amino acids. The CDR3 sequence is CASSYLRQQYF.

This clone appeared once. This chain connects TRBV6-2 or TRBV6-3 to TRBJ2-7, with 7 bases aligning to TRBD2. Germline trimming cut 0 bases from V and 3 bases from J; bases unmatched to any gene: 11. Per the germline V gene, CDR1 is MNHEY and CDR2 is SVGEGT. This CDR3 is 17 amino acids long. As DNA, the CDR3 is TGTGCCAGCAGTTACTCACCCTGGACTAGGACCAACTACGAGCAGTACTTC. Translated, it gives CASSYSPWTRTNYEQYF.

The chain joins TRBV6-6 to TRBJ1-5; TRBD1 agrees at 10 bases. Germline trimming cut 5 bases from V and 5 bases from J; bases unmatched to any gene: 6. Germline assignment: CDR1 MNHNY and CDR2 SVGAGI (reference sequence). The CDR3 runs to 15 residues. The CDR3 bases are TGTGCCAGCAGTCAGGACAGGGGGGACTATCAGCCCCAGCATTTT. Its translation: CASSQDRGDYQPQHF.

This chain connects TRBV7-8 to TRBJ1-2; unclear D gene. The length of the CDR3 is 12 residues. V dropped 2 bases and J dropped 7 bases, with 8 bases sitting between them. Germline CDR1 reads SGHVS; CDR2 reads FQNEAQ. The CDR3 DNA reads TGTGCCAGCAGCTTAACCGGGTCTGGCTACACCTTC. Translation gives CASSLTGSGYTF.

Regarding this clone: Other DNA sequences within the sample encode an identical CDR3. CDR3 bases: TGTGCCACCAGCAGAGGGGACAGGGGCTACGAGCAGTACTTC. Translating it yields CATSRGDRGYEQYF. The V and J genes are TRBV15 and TRBJ2-7; 10 bases fit TRBD1. The germline V gene has CDR1 LNHNV and CDR2 YYDKDF (reference sequence). The V segment lost 1 base and the J segment 3 bases; nucleotides outside the gene matches: 0. The CDR3 is 14 amino acids.

The genes are TRBV9 and TRBJ2-1; D not resolved. Looked up from germline, CDR1 is SGDLS and CDR2 is YYNGEE. Trimming took 4 bases from V and 6 from J, leaving 11 bases between them. The CDR3 is 13 residues long. The DNA for the CDR3 is TGTGCCAGCAGCCTACGTCTAGTCAATGAGCAGTTCTTC. It yields the protein CASSLRLVNEQFF.

The genes are TRBV23-1 and TRBJ2-1; no clear D gene. TRBV23-1 counts as an open reading frame of uncertain function. CDR3 length: 12 residues. Deletions cut 3 bases from V and 8 bases from J, with 8 bases between. CDR3 loop: CASSHRVDEQFF. CDR3 nucleotide sequence: TGCGCCAGCAGTCATCGGGTCGATGAGCAGTTCTTC.

The chain has TRBV7-9 and TRBJ2-6, with D uncertain. CDR1 is SEHNR, CDR2 FQNEAQ, per germline (reference sequence). Trimming pared 5 bases from V and 5 bases from J, leaving 7 bases between. The CDR3 is 13 amino acids. The CDR3 bases are TGTGCCAGCAGCGCGGAAAGGGCCAACGTCCTGACTTTC. Translating it yields CASSAERANVLTF.

The rearrangement joins TRBV11-3 to TRBJ2-2; D might be TRBD2 (5 bases). The CDR3 covers 13 residues. V dropped 2 bases and J dropped 6 bases, with 7 bases sitting between them. CDR1 and CDR2 (germline): SGHNT, YENEEA. CDR3 coding DNA: TGTGCCAGCAGCTTATGGCGGGCCGGGGAGCTGTTTTTT. It translates to CASSLWRAGELFF.

This clone has just one count. The chain carries TRBV5-6 and TRBJ2-2; 8 positions agree with TRBD1. J gave up 3 bases and V 5 bases, and 6 bases lay outside the gene matches. This CDR3 is built from 15 residues. The germline CDR1 and CDR2 sequences are SGHDT and YYEEEE. The CDR3 spells CASSSGTGDTGELFF. The CDR3 nucleotides read TGTGCCAGCAGTTCCGGGACAGGAGACACCGGGGAGCTGTTTTTT.

The V and J genes are TRBV19 and TRBJ2-3; 7 nucleotides align to TRBD1. From germline, CDR1 is LNHDA and CDR2 SQIVND (reference sequence). Unmatched junction bases numbered 8, after V lost 5 bases and J lost 6 bases. The CDR3 sequence is 14 residues long. The CDR3 bases are TGTGCCAGTAGTGGCGACAGGGTCCCGGATACGCAGTATTTT. Encoded protein: CASSGDRVPDTQYF.

The chain recombines TRBV5-6 with TRBJ1-1; D is unclear. Looked up from germline, CDR1 is SGHDT and CDR2 is YYEEEE. This CDR3 contains 12 residues. V lost 4 bases to trimming and J lost 4 bases, with 8 bases between them. Here the CDR3 DNA reads TGTGCCAGCAGCCTCGTTAGCACTGAAGCTTTCTTT. Its protein product is CASSLVSTEAFF. The whole variable domain, filled in from reference TRBV5-6 and TRBJ1-1, reads DAGVTQSPTHLIKTRGQQVTLRCSPKSGHDTVSWYQQALGQGPQFIFQYYEEEERQRGNFPDRFSGHQFPNYSSELNVNALLLGDSALYLCASSLVSTEAFFGQGTRLTVV.

The genes are TRBV18 and TRBJ2-2, with 11 positions matching TRBD2. Germline-derived CDR1 and CDR2 are KGHSH and LQKENI. The V gene end was trimmed by 6 bases and the J gene end by 2 bases; junction bases not matched to a gene: 8. This CDR3 contains 17 residues. In DNA form, the CDR3 reads TGTGCCAGCTCCCAGAAGGGACTAGCGGAAAACACCGGGGAGCTGTTTTTT. It specifies CASSQKGLAENTGELFF.

This chain connects TRBV19 to TRBJ2-2; 8 bases align to TRBD1. The CDR3 has 17 amino acids. The V and J ends lost 4 bases and 2 bases, in that order; junction bases with no gene match: 9. Germline CDR1 and CDR2: LNHDA and SQIVND (reference sequence). DNA for the CDR3: TGTGCCAGTAGTACTCGGACAGGGCCGATTAACACCGGGGAGCTGTTTTTT. It yields the protein CASSTRTGPINTGELFF. Full variable domain (outside the CDR3, taken from reference TRBV19 and TRBJ2-2): DGGITQSPKYLFRKEGQNVTLSCEQNLNHDAMYWYRQDPGQGLRLIYYSQIVNDFQKGDIAEGYSVSREKKESFPLTVTSAQKNPTAFYLCASSTRTGPINTGELFFGEGSRLTVL.

This clone was detected once. The J gene is TRBJ2-1, the V gene TRBV19, with TRBD2 matching over 9 bases. Germline CDR1 LNHDA, CDR2 SQIVND (reference sequence). This CDR3 comprises 15 residues. V was clipped by 4 bases and J by 8 bases; unmatched bases: 9. Here the CDR3 reads CASSTGGLAGDEQFF. The CDR3 DNA is TGTGCCAGTAGTACCGGGGGATTAGCGGGAGATGAGCAGTTCTTC.

The chain combines TRBV5-4 with TRBJ2-2; TRBD1 matches 9 bases. The V gene end was trimmed by 4 bases and the J gene end by 1 base; junction bases not matched to a gene: 2. CDR3 length equals 15 residues. Germline V gene lookup returns CDR1 SGHNT and CDR2 YYREEE (reference sequence). The CDR3 DNA sequence: TGTGCCAGCAGCGTGGACAGGGGGAACACCGGGGAGCTGTTTTTT. Protein sequence: CASSVDRGNTGELFF.

This rearrangement joins TRBV4-1 to TRBJ2-5; 11 bases are a match to TRBD2. The CDR3 has 17 residues. Germline-derived CDR1 and CDR2 are MGHRA and YSYEKL. J lost 5 bases, V lost 2 bases, and 10 bases had no gene match. CDR3 coding DNA: TGCGCCAGCAGCCAAAGGAGTAGCGGGAGGGCCGGGGAGACCCAGTACTTC. This codes for CASSQRSSGRAGETQYF.